This passage covers 26 T cell receptor beta chains from one sample sequenced in a study of cytomegalovirus exposure and HLA in healthy donors. A multiplex PCR was run with 60 Vbeta primers and 13 Jbeta primers. Profiling relied on immunoSEQ multiplex PCR, and the TCRdb table lists in-frame clones only, not all of them. The sample lists 150,000 or so clones, around three quarters occurring once. Sample: PBMCs. These TCRs come from a woman in her fifties or sixties in good health and CMV-seropositive.

The chain combines TRBV11-1 with TRBJ1-4; 8 bases line up with TRBD1. J gave up 6 bases and V 3 bases, and 3 bases lay outside the gene matches. The CDR3 length is 14 residues. Germline assignment: CDR1 SGHAT and CDR2 FQDESV (reference sequence). CDR3 in DNA: TGTGCCAGCAGCTTCAGGGGGCGCGATGAAAAACTGTTTTTT. Translating gives CASSFRGRDEKLFF. The full variable domain, with the rest looked up from reference TRBV11-1 and TRBJ1-4, is EAEVAQSPRYKITEKSQAVAFWCDPISGHATLYWYRQILGQGPELLVQFQDESVVDDSQLPKDRFSAERLKGVDSTLKIQPAELGDSAMYLCASSFRGRDEKLFFGSGTQLSVL.

This chain links TRBV2 with TRBJ1-2; D may be TRBD1 (6 bases). In germline, CDR1 is SNHLY, CDR2 FYNNEI. Trimming shortened V by 6 bases and J by 0 bases, and 11 bases separated the two germline ends. The CDR3 spans 14 residues. This chain's CDR3 is CASRPQGPNYGYTF. The CDR3, as DNA: TGTGCCAGCAGGCCGCAGGGGCCTAACTATGGCTACACCTTC.

This clone is a singleton in its sample. The chain links TRBV29-1 to TRBJ1-4; possible D gene TRBD1, 5 bases. The CDR3 is 14 residues long. The germline gives CDR1 SQVTM, CDR2 ANQGSEA. The ends were cut back, 1 base at V and 6 bases at J, with 12 bases in the middle. This CDR3 is CSVEGGLGDEKLFF. The CDR3 region has the DNA TGCAGCGTTGAAGGGGGACTAGGGGATGAAAAACTGTTTTTT.

This chain uses TRBV19 with TRBJ1-2; D perhaps matches TRBD1 (6 bases). V was trimmed by 7 bases and J by 7 bases, leaving 13 bases between them. The CDR3 is 12 amino acids. CDR1 and CDR2 (germline): LNHDA, SQIVND (reference sequence). CDR3 amino acids: CASKDSWGGYTF. The DNA for the CDR3 is TGTGCCAGTAAGGACAGCTGGGGTGGCTACACCTTC.

The V and J genes are TRBV7-2 and TRBJ2-1, with D possibly TRBD2 on 6 matching bases. The CDR3 spans 15 residues. Germline assignment: CDR1 SGHTA and CDR2 FQGNSA. The V end was cut by 3 bases, the J end by 3 bases, with 12 bases between. Here the CDR3 reads CASSFGPGDYNEQFF. CDR3 in DNA: TGTGCCAGCAGCTTTGGGCCGGGGGACTACAATGAGCAGTTCTTC. Variable domain in full (rest from reference TRBV7-2 and TRBJ2-1): GAGVSQSPSNKVTEKGKDVELRCDPISGHTALYWYRQSLGQGLEFLIYFQGNSAPDKSGLPSDRFSAERTGGSVSTLTIQRTQQEDSAVYLCASSFGPGDYNEQFFGPGTRLTVL.

The chain joins TRBV27 to TRBJ2-7, with a tentative D call TRBD1 (6 bases). The CDR3 is made up of 14 amino acids. Trimming pared 5 bases from V and 2 bases from J, leaving 13 bases between. CDR1 is MNHEY, CDR2 SMNVEV, per germline (reference sequence). CDR3 in amino acids: CASSGRSGAYEQYF. The CDR3 DNA reads TGTGCCAGCAGTGGCAGGTCAGGGGCCTACGAGCAGTACTTC.

In this sample, this clone turned up a few times. In the same sample, other DNA sequences code for this CDR3. The V gene is TRBV27, the J gene TRBJ2-1, with 10 nucleotides matching TRBD2. The V segment lost 5 bases and the J segment 6 bases; nucleotides outside the gene matches: 4. Per the germline V gene, CDR1 is MNHEY and CDR2 is SMNVEV (reference sequence). The CDR3 runs to 14 residues. The DNA of the CDR3 is TGTGCCAGCAGTCACTGGACTAGCGGCAATGAGCAGTTCTTC. Amino acids: CASSHWTSGNEQFF.

The genes are TRBV10-1 and TRBJ2-7; TRBD1 matches at 10 bases. The CDR3 totals 15 residues. With 10 bases clipped from V and 6 bases from J, the junction kept 15 bases outside the gene matches. Per the germline V gene, CDR1 is WNHNN and CDR2 is SYGVQD (reference sequence). For the CDR3, the DNA is TGCGCCACTCCGTATCAGGGACAGGGGATCGGCGAGCAGTACTTC. Encoded protein: CATPYQGQGIGEQYF.

This chain joins TRBV15 and TRBJ1-4; a possible D gene is TRBD1 (6 bases). The CDR3 length is 12 residues. Trimming cost V 8 bases and J 7 bases, with 11 bases left between them. CDR1 is LNHNV and CDR2 is YYDKDF in the germline V gene (reference sequence). The CDR3 bases are TGTGCCACCGGGGGCGTCCGTGAAAAACTGTTTTTT. It codes for CATGGVREKLFF.

This chain joins TRBV7-3 and TRBJ1-1; 7 nucleotides agree with TRBD1. V shed 5 bases and J 5 bases; nucleotides not matched to a gene: 5. The CDR3 has 13 residues. Germline V gene data show CDR1 as SGHTA and CDR2 as FQGTGA. In nucleotides, the CDR3 is TGTGCCAGCAGCACACAGGGGTGGACTGAAGCTTTCTTT. Translating gives CASSTQGWTEAFF.

The rearrangement links TRBV14 to TRBJ2-7; weak D call: TRBD1 (7 bases). Germline CDR1 is SGHDN and CDR2 is FVKESK. The CDR3 spans 14 residues. Trimming removed 1 base at V and 6 bases at J, with 13 bases between. CDR3 nucleotide sequence: TGTGCCAGCAGCCAAGGGACAGGAGGGAGCGAGCAGTACTTC. Translation gives CASSQGTGGSEQYF.

The chain couples TRBV29-1 to TRBJ2-3; 12 nucleotides match TRBD1. V shed 6 bases and J 14 bases; nucleotides not matched to a gene: 15. The germline V gene has CDR1 SQVTM and CDR2 ANQGSEA. The CDR3 is made up of 14 amino acids. The CDR3 sequence: CSVTHLRLGQGAYF. The DNA for the CDR3 is TGCAGCGTCACCCACCTGCGGTTGGGACAGGGGGCGTATTTT.

The chain combines TRBV7-9 with TRBJ2-5, with 7 bases matching TRBD2. J was trimmed by 2 bases and V by 3 bases; bases with no gene match: 6. The germline V gene has CDR1 SEHNR and CDR2 FQNEAQ (reference sequence). The CDR3 totals 15 residues. CDR3 in amino acids: CASSFYTSDQETQYF. The CDR3 DNA reads TGTGCCAGCAGCTTCTATACTAGCGATCAAGAGACCCAGTACTTC.

The chain joins TRBV27 to TRBJ1-1; D perhaps matches TRBD1 (5 bases). There are 17 residues in the CDR3. The germline CDR1 and CDR2 sequences are MNHEY and SMNVEV (reference sequence). V shed 5 bases and J shed 5 bases, with 24 bases lying between them. The CDR3 here is CASSPLSGRGGRTEAFF. Written as DNA, the CDR3 is TGTGCCAGCAGTCCCCTCTCCGGGCGGGGGGGTAGGACTGAAGCTTTCTTT.

The chain combines TRBV6-6 with TRBJ2-1, with D unresolved. CDR3 length: 11 residues. The germline CDR1 and CDR2 sequences are MNHNY and SVGAGI (reference sequence). Trimming shortened V by 5 bases and J by 5 bases, and 4 bases separated the two germline ends. The CDR3 protein is CASSPNNEQFF. For the CDR3, the DNA is TGTGCCAGCAGTCCCAACAATGAGCAGTTCTTC.

The V gene is TRBV27, the J gene TRBJ2-1; 8 positions match TRBD2. Losses at the gene ends were 1 base for V and 0 bases for J; bases not matched to a gene: 8. The CDR3 extends over 18 amino acids. CDR1 is MNHEY and CDR2 is SMNVEV in the germline V gene (reference sequence). The CDR3 DNA is TGTGCCAGCAGTTTATATGGGTTAGCGGGAAGCTCCTACAATGAGCAGTTCTTC. Residues: CASSLYGLAGSSYNEQFF.

The chain joins TRBV6-1 to TRBJ1-5, with D possibly being TRBD1 (6 bases). The CDR3 has 15 residues. Looked up from germline, CDR1 is MNHNS and CDR2 is SASEGT. V was cut by 7 bases and J by 6 bases, with 19 bases left in between. Here the CDR3 reads CASKTGTTPTQPQHF. The DNA of the CDR3 is TGTGCCAGCAAAACAGGGACAACTCCGACTCAGCCCCAGCATTTT.

This chain joins TRBV7-2 and TRBJ2-3; 13 bases map to TRBD2. V dropped 5 bases and J dropped 2; count of bases not matched to a gene: 4. Germline loops: CDR1 SGHTA, CDR2 FQGNSA. The CDR3 runs to 16 residues. The CDR3 region is CASSRTSGGPTDTQYF. The CDR3 region has the DNA TGTGCCAGCAGCAGGACTAGCGGGGGCCCCACAGATACGCAGTATTTT. The full variable domain, with the rest looked up from reference TRBV7-2 and TRBJ2-3, is GAGVSQSPSNKVTEKGKDVELRCDPISGHTALYWYRQSLGQGLEFLIYFQGNSAPDKSGLPSDRFSAERTGGSVSTLTIQRTQQEDSAVYLCASSRTSGGPTDTQYFGPGTRLTVL.

The chain uses TRBV4-1 and TRBJ2-1; TRBD1 is a possible D gene (5 bases). CDR3 length: 14 residues. V was pared by 4 bases and J by 8 bases, with 15 bases between. Germline loops: CDR1 MGHRA, CDR2 YSYEKL. Here the CDR3 DNA reads TGCGCCAGCAGCCTACTAACAGGACCCGATGAGCAGTTCTTC. Translating gives CASSLLTGPDEQFF.

The chain uses TRBV6-6 and TRBJ1-1; possibly TRBD1 for D (5 bases). Trimming removed 2 bases from V and 1 base from J, with 8 bases in between. The CDR3 sequence is 14 residues long. Germline loops: CDR1 MNHNY, CDR2 SVGAGI (reference sequence). CDR3 sequence (DNA): TGTGCCAGCAGTTACGGCAGGGAGAACACTGAAGCTTTCTTT. It yields the protein CASSYGRENTEAFF.

In regard to this clone: At the DNA level, this CDR3 is encoded by other sequences in the same sample as well. The V gene is TRBV18, the J gene TRBJ2-5, with D unresolved. The CDR3 is made up of 11 amino acids. Per germline, CDR1 KGHSH and CDR2 LQKENI. V gave up 3 bases and J gave up 5 bases, with 4 bases separating them. The CDR3 coding sequence is TGTGCCAGCTCACCGGGCGAGACCCAGTACTTC. Residues: CASSPGETQYF.

V gene TRBV7-9 combines with J gene TRBJ1-1, with 8 bases that match TRBD1. Germline CDR1 SEHNR, CDR2 FQNEAQ (reference sequence). This CDR3 is built from 13 residues. The CDR3 sequence is CSAAGQGATEAFF. The CDR3 DNA reads as TGTTCCGCGGCGGGGCAGGGGGCCACTGAAGCTTTCTTT.

The V call is TRBV5-1, the J call TRBJ2-5; TRBD1 aligns across 8 bases. The DNA end is more similar to TRBJ2-7, so the J call may be wrong. The CDR3 runs to 17 residues. Per the germline V gene, CDR1 is SGHRS and CDR2 is YFSETQ. This CDR3 is CASSPSPDRGPLYEQYF. The CDR3 coding sequence is TGCGCCAGCAGCCCCAGCCCAGACAGGGGACCTCTTTACGAGCAGTACTTC.

This chain links TRBV27 with TRBJ2-2, with D perhaps TRBD1 (6 bases). The CDR3 spans 15 residues. CDR1 MNHEY and CDR2 SMNVEV come from the germline V gene (reference sequence). V lost 6 bases and J 6 bases, leaving 17 bases between the germline ends. The DNA for the CDR3 is TGTGCCAGCAGCGGCGACAGGCGACTTCCCGGGGAGCTGTTTTTT. It translates to CASSGDRRLPGELFF.

The V call is TRBV5-5, the J call TRBJ1-1; D perhaps matches TRBD1 (6 bases). Trimming shortened V by 4 bases and J by 11 bases, and 15 bases separated the two germline ends. Germline values: CDR1 SGHKS, CDR2 YYEKEE (reference sequence). The CDR3 spans 12 residues. The CDR3 bases are TGTGCCAGCAGCCAACAGCCAGGGGCCGCTTTCTTT. It translates to CASSQQPGAAFF.

This clone turned up a few times. The chain couples TRBV27 to TRBJ2-7; TRBD1 might be the D (5 bases). Trimming took off 6 bases at V and 2 bases at J, with 8 bases between the two ends. The CDR3 is 12 amino acids. Germline-derived CDR1 and CDR2 are MNHEY and SMNVEV (reference sequence). The CDR3 nucleotides are TGTGCCAGCAGGGACACAGCCTACGAGCAGTACTTC. Translation: CASRDTAYEQYF.